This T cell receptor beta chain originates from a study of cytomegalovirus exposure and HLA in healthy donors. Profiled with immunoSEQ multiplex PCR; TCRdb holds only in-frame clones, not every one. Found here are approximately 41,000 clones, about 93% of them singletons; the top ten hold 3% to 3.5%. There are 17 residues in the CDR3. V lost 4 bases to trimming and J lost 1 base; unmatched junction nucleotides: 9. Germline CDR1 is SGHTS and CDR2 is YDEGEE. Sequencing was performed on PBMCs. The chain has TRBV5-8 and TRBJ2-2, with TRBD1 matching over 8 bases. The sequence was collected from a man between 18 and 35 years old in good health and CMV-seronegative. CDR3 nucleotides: TGTGCCAGCAGCATAAGTCCGGGACAGGAGAACACCGGGGAGCTGTTTTTT. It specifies CASSISPGQENTGELFF. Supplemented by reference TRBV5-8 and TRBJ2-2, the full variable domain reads EAGVTQSPTHLIKTRGQQATLRCSPISGHTSVYWYQQALGLGLQFLLWYDEGEERNRGNFPPRFSGRQFPNYSSELNVNALELEDSALYLCASSISPGQENTGELFFGEGSRLTVL.